This T cell receptor (beta chain) appears in the sequencing data of a study of T cells after yellow fever vaccination. The trim removed 5 bases at V and 0 bases at J, leaving 8 bases unmatched. This CDR3 is 16 amino acids long. Germline CDR1 SEHNR, CDR2 FQNEAQ (reference sequence). Conversion of TCR transcripts into cDNA relied on 5'RACE template switching, which added a universal primer site and UMIs. TCRdb re-analysed the 5' RACE reads in MiXCR, keeping a single row per CDR3 protein. The sample yields 250,000 to 350,000 distinct CDR3 sequences, roughly 9% seen once. This clonotype was seen repeatedly, ten times or more. Its antigen is not identified. Findings of the study overall: The CD4 and CD8 compartments had a small share of their clonotypes in common.

The source of this sequence is a man aged 18 to 29 who received the YFV17D yellow fever vaccine. This specimen consisted of CD4+ T cells sorted from PBMCs, obtained 5 days after the yellow fever booster vaccination. This chain uses TRBV7-9 with TRBJ2-3, with 7 bases lining up with TRBD1. CDR3 nucleotide sequence: TGTGCCAGCAGCCCTGGGACAGACTTTAGCACAGATACGCAGTATTTT. This gives the protein CASSPGTDFSTDTQYF.